This T cell receptor (beta chain) was retrieved from a study of T-cell reconstitution after alpha-beta-depleted transplantation in children. V was cut by 4 bases and J by 7 bases, with 12 bases left in between. Germline V gene lookup returns CDR1 SGHRS and CDR2 YFSETQ. This CDR3 spans 13 amino acids. A TCRbeta library incorporating unique molecular identifiers was prepared. Each CDR3 protein is one row after TCRdb ran MiXCR on the PCR reads. The data contain approximately 630,000 distinct CDR3 sequences, around 13% of them singletons. This clonotype was counted many times. The clonotype comes from a girl aged 2 to 10 with congenital amegakaryocytic thrombocytopenia, due to receive a stem cell transplant. V gene TRBV5-1 combines with J gene TRBJ2-1; no clear D. Material: PBMCs, obtained before TCRalphabeta/CD19-depleted stem cell transplant. The DNA of the CDR3 is TGCGCCAGCAGCCCGATTGTAGGGAATGAGCAGTTCTTC. This translates into CASSPIVGNEQFF.